Presented here are 18 T cell receptor beta chains from one specimen sequenced in a study of glioma-infiltrating T cells after dendritic cell vaccination. Repertoires were generated with immunoSEQ multiplex PCR, while TCRdb's copy carries only in-frame clones and drops some. Here the sample spans around 89,000 clones, about nine tenths being singletons. The starting material was blood, obtained before dendritic cell vaccination. These receptors all stem from a human donor with glioblastoma.

The chain carries TRBV7-6 and TRBJ2-7; TRBD2 aligns across 7 bases. CDR3 length: 19 amino acids. CDR1 is SGHVS and CDR2 is FNYEAQ in the germline V gene. Trimming took 4 bases from V and 1 from J; bases not matched to a gene: 19. This chain's CDR3 is CASSSPGQRETSLSYEQYF. The CDR3 region has the DNA TGTGCCAGCAGCTCTCCCGGCCAGCGGGAAACCTCCCTTTCCTACGAGCAGTACTTC.

The chain joins TRBV9 to TRBJ2-3; 10 nucleotides agree with TRBD2. The V and J ends lost 4 bases and 1 base, in that order; junction bases with no gene match: 18. The CDR3 sequence is 20 residues long. Germline loops: CDR1 SGDLS, CDR2 YYNGEE. DNA of the CDR3: TGTGCCAGCAGCCCCCATGGGCCAGCGGGGGGGCGTCGGGGCACAGATACGCAGTATTTT. Translating it yields CASSPHGPAGGRRGTDTQYF.

This clone was detected only once. The chain joins TRBV9 to TRBJ2-3; D uncertain. Between the trimmed V and J ends, which lost 0 bases and 1 base, there was a span of 6 bases. The length of the CDR3 is 14 residues. Germline V gene sequence: CDR1 SGDLS, CDR2 YYNGEE. The CDR3 sequence: CASSVEPGTDTQYF. The CDR3 DNA is TGTGCCAGCAGCGTAGAGCCGGGCACAGATACGCAGTATTTT.

The chain joins TRBV6-4 to TRBJ2-7; 9 bases line up with TRBD2. This CDR3 contains 13 residues. Germline loops: CDR1 MRHNA, CDR2 SNTAGT. Unmatched junction bases numbered 3, after V lost 6 bases and J lost 3 bases. This CDR3 is CASSETSGYEQYF. CDR3 DNA sequence: TGTGCCAGCAGCGAGACTAGCGGCTACGAGCAGTACTTC.

V and J are TRBV5-6 and TRBJ2-3; 11 positions agree with TRBD2. Germline CDR1 is SGHDT and CDR2 is YYEEEE. V lost 1 base to trimming and J lost 4 bases; unmatched junction nucleotides: 11. The CDR3 length is 18 residues. The CDR3 loop reads CASSLLPSGRFSADTQYF. CDR3 bases: TGTGCCAGCAGCTTGTTGCCTAGCGGGAGGTTTAGTGCAGATACGCAGTATTTT.

V gene TRBV5-1 combines with J gene TRBJ2-5, with 12 bases that match TRBD2. The germline V gene has CDR1 SGHRS and CDR2 YFSETQ. The CDR3 has 18 residues. After removal of 3 bases from V and 5 bases from J, the junction contained 14 bases not matched to a gene. CDR3 nucleotide sequence: TGCGCCAGCAGCTCGTTGAGGACTAGCGGGAAGGGCGCGGAGACCCAGTACTTC. This translates into CASSSLRTSGKGAETQYF.

This clone was detected only a few times. DNA of the CDR3: TGTGCCAGCAGTTTATCGATGGGGACTAGCGGGAACGAGCAGTACTTC. Its protein product is CASSLSMGTSGNEQYF. V is TRBV28 and J is TRBJ2-7; 13 bases line up with TRBD2. CDR3 length: 16 residues. Trimming cost V 1 base and J 5 bases; bases outside gene matches: 5. The germline CDR1 and CDR2 sequences are MDHEN and SYDVKM.

The chain links TRBV15 to TRBJ2-2, with 8 bases aligning to TRBD1. This CDR3 comprises 15 residues. The V segment lost 6 bases and the J segment 4 bases; nucleotides outside the gene matches: 7. Germline V gene data show CDR1 as LNHNV and CDR2 as YYDKDF (reference sequence). CDR3 sequence: CATSRQGQITGELFF. The CDR3 bases are TGTGCCACCAGTCGACAGGGGCAGATCACCGGGGAGCTGTTTTTT.

The chain is built from TRBV19 and TRBJ2-7, with TRBD2 as a possible D gene (6 bases). CDR3 length: 17 residues. Trimming pared 5 bases from V and 2 bases from J, leaving 22 bases between. Per germline, CDR1 LNHDA and CDR2 SQIVND (reference sequence). The CDR3 here is CASSPISGGDVAYEQYF. CDR3 nucleotides: TGTGCCAGTAGTCCCATTTCGGGCGGGGACGTCGCCTACGAGCAGTACTTC.

The chain carries TRBV6-1 and TRBJ1-2; D gene unclear. The CDR3 runs 14 residues. V was trimmed by 2 bases and J by 8 bases, leaving 15 bases between them. From germline, CDR1 is MNHNS and CDR2 SASEGT. CDR3 bases: TGTGCCAGCAGTGAATTGTCAGAGCCGGGAGGCTACACCTTC. It translates to CASSELSEPGGYTF.

This chain uses TRBV28 with TRBJ2-2; D is unresolved. Trimming removed 3 bases from V and 2 bases from J, with 10 bases in between. The CDR3 totals 15 residues. Germline V gene lookup returns CDR1 MDHEN and CDR2 SYDVKM. The CDR3 is CASSFPSLNTGELFF. The CDR3 region has the DNA TGTGCCAGCAGTTTCCCCTCGTTAAACACCGGGGAGCTGTTTTTT. The full variable domain, with the rest looked up from reference TRBV28 and TRBJ2-2, is DVKVTQSSRYLVKRTGEKVFLECVQDMDHENMFWYRQDPGLGLRLIYFSYDVKMKEKGDIPEGYSVSREKKERFSLILESASTNQTSMYLCASSFPSLNTGELFFGEGSRLTVL.

This clone was counted once. V is TRBV9 and J is TRBJ2-7, with 8 bases aligning to TRBD1. The CDR3 runs 19 residues. The J segment lost 0 bases and the V segment lost 1 base, leaving 15 bases of the junction unmatched. Germline V lookup: CDR1 SGDLS, CDR2 YYNGEE. CDR3 in DNA: TGTGCCAGCAGCGTATCCAGCACCGGTTTACAGGGGGACTCCTACGAGCAGTACTTC. It encodes CASSVSSTGLQGDSYEQYF.

This sequence joins TRBV28 and TRBJ1-3, with 7 bases fitting TRBD1. The V segment lost 3 bases and the J segment 3 bases; nucleotides outside the gene matches: 2. The CDR3 runs to 14 residues. Germline V gene data show CDR1 as MDHEN and CDR2 as SYDVKM. The CDR3: CASSFDRVGNTIYF. In DNA form, the CDR3 reads TGTGCCAGCAGTTTCGACAGGGTTGGAAACACCATATATTTT.

This rearrangement joins TRBV28 to TRBJ2-5, with 8 bases aligning to TRBD1. The ends lost 2 bases at V and 1 base at J; junction bases unmatched: 3. This CDR3 comprises 15 residues. CDR1 MDHEN and CDR2 SYDVKM come from the germline V gene. The CDR3 loop reads CASSLHGTGQETQYF. The CDR3 DNA sequence: TGTGCCAGCAGTTTACACGGGACAGGCCAAGAGACCCAGTACTTC.

V usage is TRBV27 and J usage is TRBJ2-6, with 8 bases fitting TRBD1. Germline V gives CDR1 MNHEY, CDR2 SMNVEV (reference sequence). Unmatched junction bases numbered 15, after V lost 7 bases and J lost 13 bases. CDR3 length: 15 residues. The chain's CDR3 is CASIVRTGPRKVLTF. As DNA, the CDR3 is TGTGCCAGCATCGTCCGGACAGGGCCCCGGAAGGTCCTGACTTTC.

The chain uses TRBV29-1 and TRBJ2-3; 9 bases line up with TRBD2. Germline CDR1 and CDR2: SQVTM and ANQGSEA. The CDR3 has 14 amino acids. V was clipped by 4 bases and J by 2 bases; unmatched bases: 4. The CDR3 sequence is CSVGPSGNTDTQYF. For the CDR3, the DNA is TGCAGCGTTGGCCCTAGCGGGAACACAGATACGCAGTATTTT.

The chain uses TRBV7-2 and TRBJ2-7, with D perhaps matching TRBD1 (5 bases). Trimming took 9 bases from V and 2 from J, leaving 8 bases between them. The CDR3 is made up of 11 amino acids. The germline gives CDR1 SGHTA, CDR2 FQGNSA. The CDR3 region is CASQQAYEQYF. Written as DNA, the CDR3 is TGTGCCAGTCAACAGGCCTACGAGCAGTACTTC.

CDR3 nucleotides: TGTGCCAACGGACGGACAGGGGAACCCTACAATGAGCAGTTCTTC. Translating it yields CANGRTGEPYNEQFF. This chain links TRBV6-5 with TRBJ2-1; 9 positions agree with TRBD1. The V gene's germline CDR1 is MNHEY and CDR2 SVGAGI. The junction had 9 bases not matched to a gene; V was cut back by 10 bases and J by 2 bases. The CDR3 spans 15 residues.